This TCR beta chain was recovered during a study of shared clonotypes between healthy human individuals. All donors were Caucasian adults living in Nashville, Tennessee. Genomic DNA belonging to each subset was distributed in equal measure over several immunoSEQ plates. Sequencing was performed with immunoSEQ multiplex PCR; in TCRdb, only in-frame clones are kept and a portion is missing. The top ten clones hold around 2% of a sample with about 680,000 clones, 55% to 85% of them seen once. V was clipped by 4 bases and J by 7 bases, with 14 bases between them. This CDR3 is 13 amino acids long. Per germline, CDR1 SQVTM and CDR2 ANQGSEA.

Material: memory CD4+ T cells sorted from blood. Sample subset: CD45RA-negative fraction. The receptor was derived from a woman in her thirties in good health. The chain combines TRBV29-1 with TRBJ2-1; tentatively, D is TRBD1 (6 bases). CDR3 loop: CSVVGHFLNEQFF. Here the CDR3 DNA reads TGCAGCGTTGTGGGACACTTTCTTAATGAGCAGTTCTTC.